This TCR beta chain was identified during a study of HIV-infected patients and healthy controls. Notes on the study in general: CMV-associated CDR3s mostly grew nonsignificantly during therapy, while HIV-associated CDR3s declined significantly. HIV-infected repertoires had significantly higher mean Gini indices than controls, possibly reflecting oligoclonality.

This clonotype is termed medium-sized. Its antigen is not known. Whole blood was used without fractionation, so all unsorted peripheral T cells were included. Reverse transcription used about 500 ng RNA and constant-region primers for alpha and beta. Alpha and beta chain libraries were made separately by chain-specific third strand synthesis with multiplexing indices. MiXCR, run by TCRdb on the 5' RACE reads, gives a single entry per CDR3 protein. This table holds about 10,000 distinct CDR3 sequences, roughly 8% found once. The sample taken for sequencing was blood. This clonotype originated in an adult in good health.

The CDR3 spells CASSLSPGTSGGEQFF. CDR3 coding DNA: TGCGCCAGCAGCTTGTCACCCGGGACTAGCGGGGGTGAGCAGTTCTTC. The chain uses TRBV5-1 and TRBJ2-1; 14 nucleotides line up with TRBD2. The CDR3 totals 16 residues. Germline loops: CDR1 SGHRS, CDR2 YFSETQ. The V gene end was trimmed by 1 base and the J gene end by 9 bases; junction bases not matched to a gene: 6.